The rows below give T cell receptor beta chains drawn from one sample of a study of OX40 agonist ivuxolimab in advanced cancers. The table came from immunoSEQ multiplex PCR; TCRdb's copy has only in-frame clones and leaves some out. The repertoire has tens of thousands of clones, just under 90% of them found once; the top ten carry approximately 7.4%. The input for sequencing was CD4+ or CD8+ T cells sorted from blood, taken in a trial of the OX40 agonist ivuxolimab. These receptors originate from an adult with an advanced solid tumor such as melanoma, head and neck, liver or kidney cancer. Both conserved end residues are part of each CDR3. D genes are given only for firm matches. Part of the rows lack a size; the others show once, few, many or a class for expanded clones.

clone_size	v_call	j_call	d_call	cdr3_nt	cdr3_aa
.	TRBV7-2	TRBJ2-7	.	TGTGCCAGCACTCGAGCGGGCCGCCTGGAAGAGCAGTACTTC	CASTRAGRLEEQYF
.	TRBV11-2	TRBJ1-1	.	TGTGCCAGCAGTTTTCCCAGAGAGAACACTGAAGCTTTCTTT	CASSFPRENTEAFF
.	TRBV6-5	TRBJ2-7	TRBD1	TGTGCCAGCACAGCCGGGACAGCTGACTACGAGCAGTACTTC	CASTAGTADYEQYF
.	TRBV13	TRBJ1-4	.	TGTGCCAGCAGCTTATTCGGAGTCCCGGGAAAACTGTTTTTT	CASSLFGVPGKLFF
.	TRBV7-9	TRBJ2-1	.	TGTGCCAGCAGCTTAGTCCGTGGGGGAAGCTCCTACAATGAGCAGTTCTTC	CASSLVRGGSSYNEQFF
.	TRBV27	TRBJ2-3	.	TGTGCCAGCAGTCAATTCTTGAGTACGCAGTATTTT	CASSQFLSTQYF
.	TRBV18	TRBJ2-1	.	TGTGCCAGCTCACCACCTAGCACCGGCAATGAGCAGTTCTTC	CASSPPSTGNEQFF
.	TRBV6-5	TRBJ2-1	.	TGTGCCAGCAGTCGGGACTCCTACAATGAGCAGTTCTTC	CASSRDSYNEQFF
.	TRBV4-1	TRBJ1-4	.	TGCGCCAGCGGCGTGGGGCCAGGGGTAAATGAAAAACTGTTTTTT	CASGVGPGVNEKLFF
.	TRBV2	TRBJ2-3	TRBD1	TGTGCCAGCAGTTATCCGGGACAGTCCACAGATACGCAGTATTTT	CASSYPGQSTDTQYF
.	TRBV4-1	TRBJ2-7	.	TGCGCCAGCAGCCAAGATGGCCGCGAGCAGTACTTC	CASSQDGREQYF
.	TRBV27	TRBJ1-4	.	TGTGCCAGCAGTCCCCCAGGGTTTCATGAAAAACTGTTTTTT	CASSPPGFHEKLFF
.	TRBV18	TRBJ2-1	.	TGTGCCAGCTCACCACGGGGGCGCGGGGAAGGGAAAAACAATGAGCAGTTCTTC	CASSPRGRGEGKNNEQFF
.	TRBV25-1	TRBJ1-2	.	TGTGCCAGCAGTGAATTTAAGGGGAAGAACTATGGCTACACCTTC	CASSEFKGKNYGYTF
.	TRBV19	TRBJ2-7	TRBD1	TGTGCCAGTAGTAAACCATACGGACAGGGGGCAATCGAGCAGTACTTC	CASSKPYGQGAIEQYF
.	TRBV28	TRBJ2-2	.	TGTGCCAGCAGTTTATTTGGCCGGAACACCGGGGAGCTGTTTTTT	CASSLFGRNTGELFF
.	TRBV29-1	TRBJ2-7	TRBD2	TGCAGCGTTGTCACTAGCGACCCTGTCAAGCAGTACTTC	CSVVTSDPVKQYF
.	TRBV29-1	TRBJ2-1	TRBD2	TGCAGCGTCACCGGGACTAGCCAGTTCTTC	CSVTGTSQFF
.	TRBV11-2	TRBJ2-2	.	TGTGCCAGCAGCCCCGCGGGTACCGGGGAGCTGTTTTTT	CASSPAGTGELFF
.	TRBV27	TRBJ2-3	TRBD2	TGTGCCAGTCACCTAGCGGCTAGCACAGATACGCAGTATTTT	CASHLAASTDTQYF
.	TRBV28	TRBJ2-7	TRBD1	TGTGCCAGCAGTTCCCCACAGGGGGCCTCCTACGAGCAGTACTTC	CASSSPQGASYEQYF
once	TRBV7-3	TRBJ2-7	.	TGTGCCAGCAGCTTAATGGCTTCACGGTCCTACGAGCAGTACTTC	CASSLMASRSYEQYF